The 20 T cell receptor beta chains in this list originate from one sample, sequenced in a study of cytomegalovirus exposure and HLA in healthy donors. A multiplex PCR was run with 60 Vbeta primers and 13 Jbeta primers. Repertoires were generated with immunoSEQ multiplex PCR, while TCRdb's copy carries only in-frame clones and drops some. The sample contains around 140,000 clones, roughly three quarters of which appear only once. The sequencing input was PBMCs. All receptors derive from a female donor in good health and CMV-seronegative.

This chain links TRBV19 with TRBJ1-4, with D possibly TRBD1 on 5 matching bases. Germline loops: CDR1 LNHDA, CDR2 SQIVND (reference sequence). CDR3 length: 14 amino acids. Between the trimmed V and J ends, which lost 5 bases and 0 bases, there was a span of 7 bases. CDR3 sequence: CASSPTATNEKLFF. In DNA form, the CDR3 reads TGTGCCAGTAGTCCGACAGCAACTAATGAAAAACTGTTTTTT.

This clone was recorded a few times. This chain links TRBV4-1 with TRBJ2-7; TRBD2 matches 7 bases. The germline CDR1 and CDR2 sequences are MGHRA and YSYEKL. The V gene end was trimmed by 4 bases and the J gene end by 1 base; junction bases not matched to a gene: 13. The CDR3 has 17 amino acids. The CDR3 nucleotides read TGCGCCAGCAGCCCTATGGGGGTAATAGCGGGTTCCTACGAGCAGTACTTC. Amino acids: CASSPMGVIAGSYEQYF.

CDR3 amino acids: CASSHPAGDRSPLHF. In nucleotides, the CDR3 is TGTGCCAGCAGCCACCCGGCGGGAGATCGTTCACCCCTCCACTTT. V gene TRBV6-5 combines with J gene TRBJ1-6; D is uncertain. This CDR3 spans 15 amino acids. The germline V gene has CDR1 MNHEY and CDR2 SVGAGI. V shed 6 bases and J shed 9 bases, with 18 bases lying between them.

J is TRBJ1-2 and V is TRBV4-1; TRBD1 is a possible D gene (5 bases). V lost 2 bases to trimming and J lost 1 base, with 8 bases between them. The length of the CDR3 is 14 residues. Germline CDR1 and CDR2: MGHRA and YSYEKL. The CDR3 nucleotides read TGCGCCAGCAGCCAACTCAGGGATAACTATGGCTACACCTTC. This sequence encodes CASSQLRDNYGYTF.

In its sample, this clone was seen a few times. The V and J genes are TRBV5-1 and TRBJ2-2; 9 positions match TRBD2. Unmatched junction bases numbered 9, after V lost 7 bases and J lost 5 bases. Germline-derived CDR1 and CDR2 are SGHRS and YFSETQ. CDR3 length: 15 amino acids. The CDR3 DNA reads TGCGCCAGCGGTTTTAGCGGGAGTGGTACCGGGGAGCTGTTTTTT. Its protein product is CASGFSGSGTGELFF. The entire variable domain, with the rest obtained from reference TRBV5-1 and TRBJ2-2, is as follows: KAGVTQTPRYLIKTRGQQVTLSCSPISGHRSVSWYQQTPGQGLQFLFEYFSETQRNKGNFPGRFSGRQFSNSRSEMNVSTLELGDSALYLCASGFSGSGTGELFFGEGSRLTVL.

The chain joins TRBV4-3 to TRBJ1-5, with no clear D. V lost 0 bases to trimming and J lost 4 bases, with 19 bases between them. The CDR3 loop spans 18 amino acids. Germline V gene sequence: CDR1 LGHNA, CDR2 YSLEER. CDR3: CASSQEAAVTSQNQPQHF. The CDR3 DNA reads as TGCGCCAGCAGCCAAGAAGCAGCGGTCACGAGCCAAAATCAGCCCCAGCATTTT.

The V gene is TRBV7-9, the J gene TRBJ2-7, with D perhaps TRBD2 (5 bases). Trimming removed 1 base from V and 6 bases from J, with 16 bases in between. The length of the CDR3 is 15 residues. Germline CDR1 is SEHNR and CDR2 is FQNEAQ (reference sequence). DNA of the CDR3: TGTGCCAGCAGCTTAGGGTTGGGAGTGCAGGTCGAGCAGTACTTC. Its translation is CASSLGLGVQVEQYF.

The chain has TRBV27 and TRBJ1-5; D unclear. This CDR3 region has 15 residues. V was trimmed by 6 bases and J by 0 bases, leaving 12 bases between them. CDR1 and CDR2 from the germline V gene are MNHEY and SMNVEV (reference sequence). CDR3 DNA sequence: TGTGCCAGCAGCCCCTCGCAGAATAGCAATCAGCCCCAGCATTTT. Amino acids: CASSPSQNSNQPQHF.

The chain links TRBV4-2 to TRBJ2-6; TRBD2 agrees at 8 bases. V gave up 4 bases and J gave up 1 base; unmatched junction bases: 12. The CDR3 has 19 amino acids. CDR1 is LGHNA and CDR2 is YNFKEQ in the germline V gene. In nucleotides, the CDR3 is TGTGCCAGCAGCCCCTCTCGAGCGGGGGCGGATTCTGGGGCCAACGTCCTGACTTTC. It is translated as CASSPSRAGADSGANVLTF.

The rearrangement links TRBV9 to TRBJ1-1; 7 positions agree with TRBD1. V lost 3 bases to trimming and J lost 3 bases; unmatched junction nucleotides: 5. CDR3 length: 14 amino acids. Germline V gives CDR1 SGDLS, CDR2 YYNGEE. The CDR3 bases are TGTGCCAGCAGCGAGGACAGGACCCACACTGAAGCTTTCTTT. This encodes CASSEDRTHTEAFF.

J is TRBJ2-7 and V is TRBV28; the D is unclear. Germline V lookup: CDR1 MDHEN, CDR2 SYDVKM. This CDR3 is built from 14 residues. V lost 6 bases and J lost 3, with 15 bases in between. CDR3 protein: CASRAAGKGYEQYF. CDR3 in DNA: TGTGCCAGCAGGGCTGCAGGTAAAGGCTACGAGCAGTACTTC. Full variable domain (outside the CDR3, taken from reference TRBV28 and TRBJ2-7): DVKVTQSSRYLVKRTGEKVFLECVQDMDHENMFWYRQDPGLGLRLIYFSYDVKMKEKGDIPEGYSVSREKKERFSLILESASTNQTSMYLCASRAAGKGYEQYFGPGTRLTVT.

The rearrangement uses TRBV5-4 and TRBJ2-3; TRBD1 matches at 12 bases. J lost 6 bases, V lost 5 bases, and 10 bases had no gene match. CDR3 length: 16 amino acids. The V gene's germline CDR1 is SGHNT and CDR2 YYREEE (reference sequence). This CDR3 is CASRRGQGAGRDTQYF. The CDR3 bases are TGTGCCAGCAGGAGGGGACAGGGGGCTGGTAGGGATACGCAGTATTTT. Full variable domain (missing parts from reference TRBV5-4 and TRBJ2-3): ETGVTQSPTHLIKTRGQQVTLRCSSQSGHNTVSWYQQALGQGPQFIFQYYREEENGRGNFPPRFSGLQFPNYSSELNVNALELDDSALYLCASRRGQGAGRDTQYFGPGTRLTVL.

The chain has TRBV11-2 and TRBJ1-5; 9 bases line up with TRBD1. Germline V gives CDR1 SGHAT, CDR2 FQNNGV. V was clipped by 3 bases and J by 3 bases; unmatched bases: 3. CDR3 length: 15 residues. The CDR3 region is CASSLGQGPNQPQHF. The CDR3 DNA sequence: TGTGCCAGCAGCTTGGGACAGGGACCCAATCAGCCCCAGCATTTT.

This chain links TRBV5-1 with TRBJ2-1, with D possibly TRBD2 on 6 matching bases. Germline CDR1 and CDR2: SGHRS and YFSETQ. CDR3 length: 15 amino acids. Between the trimmed V and J ends, which lost 3 bases and 8 bases, there was a span of 18 bases. The CDR3 reads CASSWGTRRVYEQFF. DNA for the CDR3: TGCGCCAGCAGCTGGGGGACTCGCCGGGTCTATGAGCAGTTCTTC.

This clone was recorded only once. This sequence joins TRBV18 and TRBJ2-1; D might be TRBD2 (6 bases). Per germline, CDR1 KGHSH and CDR2 LQKENI. CDR3 length: 13 residues. V was trimmed by 6 bases and J by 6 bases, leaving 12 bases between them. The DNA of the CDR3 is TGTGCCAGCTCTGGGACTGGAACCAATGAGCAGTTCTTC. Translation: CASSGTGTNEQFF.

The rearrangement links TRBV9 to TRBJ2-3; 9 bases align to TRBD2. The CDR3 runs to 15 residues. The germline gives CDR1 SGDLS, CDR2 YYNGEE. Trimming at V came to 2 bases and at J to 4 bases, leaving 5 bases not matched to a gene. CDR3 amino acids: CASSVGGGASDTQYF. DNA of the CDR3: TGTGCCAGCAGCGTGGGCGGGGGGGCCTCAGATACGCAGTATTTT.

This clone was counted once. The CDR3 spells CASSPGWALSFGELFF. In DNA, the CDR3 is TGTGCCAGCTCACCCGGATGGGCTCTCAGCTTCGGGGAGCTGTTTTTT. The chain has TRBV18 and TRBJ2-2, with D unclear. V lost 3 bases, J lost 7 bases, and 18 bases lay in between. The CDR3 totals 16 residues. The germline V gene has CDR1 KGHSH and CDR2 LQKENI.

This chain joins TRBV28 and TRBJ1-2; D may be TRBD1 (5 bases). The germline V gene encodes CDR1 MDHEN and CDR2 SYDVKM. The ends were cut back, 7 bases at V and 6 bases at J, with 15 bases in the middle. This CDR3 is 13 amino acids long. The CDR3 nucleotides are TGTGCCAGCATGGGCACTGGGGCCGATGGCTACACCTTC. It codes for CASMGTGADGYTF.

The chain carries TRBV6-6 and TRBJ2-5, with 10 bases aligning to TRBD2. CDR3 length equals 15 residues. Germline trimming cut 4 bases from V and 7 bases from J; bases unmatched to any gene: 9. The V gene's germline CDR1 is MNHNY and CDR2 SVGAGI (reference sequence). CDR3 sequence reads: CASSSPLAGVGTQYF. The CDR3 nucleotides are TGTGCCAGCAGTTCCCCGCTAGCGGGAGTAGGGACCCAGTACTTC.

The chain employs TRBV5-6 and TRBJ2-2; maybe TRBD1 (6 bases). Germline V lookup: CDR1 SGHDT, CDR2 YYEEEE. The V gene lost 2 bases and the J gene lost 3 bases, with 11 bases spanning the gap. The CDR3 has 15 amino acids. The CDR3 spells CASSLPGTHTGELFF. The DNA of the CDR3 is TGTGCCAGCAGCTTACCCGGGACACACACCGGGGAGCTGTTTTTT.